This passage covers 11 T cell receptor beta chains from one sample sequenced in a study of cytomegalovirus exposure and HLA in healthy donors. Use of 60 Vbeta and 13 Jbeta primers characterized the PCR. TCRdb keeps only in-frame clones here, not all; method: immunoSEQ multiplex PCR. The sample consists of about 120,000 clones, over 75% of them appearing once. Sequencing input: PBMCs. The receptors originated from a woman aged 18 to 35 in good health and CMV-seronegative.

V and J are TRBV27 and TRBJ1-1; maybe TRBD1 (6 bases). CDR1 is MNHEY and CDR2 is SMNVEV in the germline V gene (reference sequence). There are 13 residues in the CDR3. The V end lost 8 bases, the J end lost 6 bases, and 16 bases lay between the germline ends. The CDR3 nucleotides are TGTGCCAGCTTTCCCCGGGACACTTCTGAAGCTTTCTTT. It is translated as CASFPRDTSEAFF.

The gene calls are TRBV29-1 and TRBJ2-5; weak D call: TRBD1 (6 bases). Trimming cost V 4 bases and J 3 bases, with 21 bases left between them. Per the germline V gene, CDR1 is SQVTM and CDR2 is ANQGSEA. CDR3 length: 16 amino acids. In DNA form, the CDR3 reads TGCAGCGTTGTTGGCTACCTTCCGGACAGCGAAGAGACCCAGTACTTC. Its translation is CSVVGYLPDSEETQYF.

J is TRBJ2-7 and V is TRBV19, with 14 positions matching TRBD2. CDR1 and CDR2 from the germline V gene are LNHDA and SQIVND (reference sequence). This CDR3 has 15 residues. The V and J ends lost 6 bases and 2 bases, in that order; junction bases with no gene match: 3. The CDR3, as DNA: TGTGCCAGTAGGGGACTAGCGGGAGCTGCCTACGAGCAGTACTTC. Amino acids: CASRGLAGAAYEQYF.

This sequence joins TRBV29-1 and TRBJ1-4; D is undetermined. The V gene lost 5 bases and the J gene lost 7 bases, with 14 bases spanning the gap. The CDR3 runs 13 residues. CDR1 SQVTM and CDR2 ANQGSEA come from the germline V gene. CDR3 in DNA: TGCAGCGTTCGAAAGGGAGGGAGTGAAAAACTGTTTTTT. Translated: CSVRKGGSEKLFF.

This sequence joins TRBV2 and TRBJ1-5, with 7 bases identical to TRBD1. The length of the CDR3 is 15 residues. Germline V gene lookup returns CDR1 SNHLY and CDR2 FYNNEI. With V trimmed by 11 bases and J by 2 bases, 12 bases remained unmatched. CDR3 in amino acids: CASCRGEFGNQPQHF. The CDR3 DNA sequence: TGTGCCTCCTGCAGGGGGGAATTTGGCAATCAGCCCCAGCATTTT.

V and J are TRBV19 and TRBJ2-1; D not resolved. With 8 bases removed from V and 6 bases from J, the gap between germline ends came to 17 bases. CDR1 LNHDA and CDR2 SQIVND come from the germline V gene (reference sequence). This CDR3 has 14 amino acids. Written as DNA, the CDR3 is TGTGCCAGTTCCCGGGTTTTGGATGGCAATGAGCAGTTCTTC. Protein product: CASSRVLDGNEQFF.

The V gene is TRBV5-6, the J gene TRBJ1-3; D may be TRBD1 (5 bases). Germline V gene data show CDR1 as SGHDT and CDR2 as YYEEEE. Trimming took off 3 bases at V and 1 base at J, with 23 bases between the two ends. The CDR3 sequence is 19 residues long. The CDR3, as DNA: TGTGCCAGCAGCTGGGTTAACAGGAGCCCCTTCCGTTCTGGAAACACCATATATTTT. Amino acid sequence: CASSWVNRSPFRSGNTIYF.

This clone was seen a single time. This rearrangement joins TRBV15 to TRBJ1-2; D is unresolved. The CDR3 extends over 13 amino acids. The germline gives CDR1 LNHNV, CDR2 YYDKDF (reference sequence). With 4 bases removed from V and 4 bases from J, the gap between germline ends came to 10 bases. Written as DNA, the CDR3 is TGTGCCACCAGCACGAGAAACTCCTATGGCTACACCTTC. Translating it yields CATSTRNSYGYTF.

To note about this clone: Other nucleotide sequences from this sample produce the same CDR3. This rearrangement joins TRBV18 to TRBJ1-1; D gene uncertain. Trimming stripped 3 bases from V and 0 bases from J, with 14 bases between. Per the germline V gene, CDR1 is KGHSH and CDR2 is LQKENI. This CDR3 is 16 amino acids long. The CDR3 DNA sequence: TGTGCCAGCTCACCCCGGGATCTCCTCTTGAACACTGAAGCTTTCTTT. Protein sequence: CASSPRDLLLNTEAFF.

This rearrangement joins TRBV6-6 to TRBJ1-3; TRBD1 is a possible D gene (6 bases). V was clipped by 8 bases and J by 0 bases, with 8 bases between them. The germline V gene encodes CDR1 MNHNY and CDR2 SVGAGI (reference sequence). This CDR3 comprises 13 residues. The chain's CDR3 is CASGTSSGNTIYF. CDR3 DNA: TGTGCCAGCGGGACAAGCTCTGGAAACACCATATATTTT.

The chain joins TRBV11-2 to TRBJ1-3; D ambiguous. V gave up 2 bases and J gave up 0 bases, with 5 bases separating them. The CDR3 length is 14 residues. Looked up from germline, CDR1 is SGHAT and CDR2 is FQNNGV. The CDR3 coding sequence is TGTGCCAGCAGCTTAAGCACCTCTGGAAACACCATATATTTT. This codes for CASSLSTSGNTIYF.